This T cell receptor (beta chain) originates from a study of T cells in Graves' hyperthyroidism and ophthalmopathy. Amplified TCR beta CDR3 regions derived from RNA transcripts. First-round RT-PCR of the TCR CDR3 relied on the HTBI primer set. TCRdb reprocessed the multiplex PCR reads via MiXCR and lists one record per CDR3 protein. The sample carries approximately 400,000 distinct CDR3 sequences, roughly 19% recorded once. This clonotype was observed many times. The J segment lost 6 bases and the V segment lost 3 bases, leaving 8 bases of the junction unmatched. CDR3 length: 15 amino acids. The sequence was collected from a woman under 30 with Graves' hyperthyroidism. The chain employs TRBV12-3 or TRBV12-4 and TRBJ2-1, with 7 nucleotides matching TRBD1. Source material: blood. This CDR3 reads CASSLTTGLANEQFF. The CDR3 DNA sequence: TGTGCCAGCAGTTTGACGACAGGGTTGGCCAATGAGCAGTTCTTC.